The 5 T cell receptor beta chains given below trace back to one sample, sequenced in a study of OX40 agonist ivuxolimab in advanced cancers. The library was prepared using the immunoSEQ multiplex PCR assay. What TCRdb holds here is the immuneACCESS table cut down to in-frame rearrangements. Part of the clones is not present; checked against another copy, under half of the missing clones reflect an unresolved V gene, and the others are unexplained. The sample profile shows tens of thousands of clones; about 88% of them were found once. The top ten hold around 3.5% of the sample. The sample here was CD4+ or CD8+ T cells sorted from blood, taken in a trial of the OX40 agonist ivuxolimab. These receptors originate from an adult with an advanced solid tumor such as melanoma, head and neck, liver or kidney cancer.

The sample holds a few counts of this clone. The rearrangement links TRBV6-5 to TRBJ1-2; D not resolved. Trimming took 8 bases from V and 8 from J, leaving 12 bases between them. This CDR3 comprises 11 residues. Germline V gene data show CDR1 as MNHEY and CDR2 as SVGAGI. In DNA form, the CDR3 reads TGTGCCAGCGGTTTGGGTCGAGGCTACACCTTC. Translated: CASGLGRGYTF.

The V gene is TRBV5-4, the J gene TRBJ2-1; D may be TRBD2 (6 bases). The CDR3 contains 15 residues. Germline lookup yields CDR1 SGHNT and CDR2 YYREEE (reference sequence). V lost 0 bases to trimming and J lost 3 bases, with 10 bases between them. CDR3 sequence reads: CASSLDSGNYNEQFF. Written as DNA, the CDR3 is TGTGCCAGCAGCTTGGATAGCGGAAACTACAATGAGCAGTTCTTC.

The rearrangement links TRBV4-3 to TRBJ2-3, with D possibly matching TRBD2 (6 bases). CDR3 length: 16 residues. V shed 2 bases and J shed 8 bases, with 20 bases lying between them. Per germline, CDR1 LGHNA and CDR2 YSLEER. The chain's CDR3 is CASSQNGAAGEGTQYF. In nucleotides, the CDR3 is TGCGCCAGCAGCCAAAATGGGGCAGCGGGCGAGGGTACGCAGTATTTT.

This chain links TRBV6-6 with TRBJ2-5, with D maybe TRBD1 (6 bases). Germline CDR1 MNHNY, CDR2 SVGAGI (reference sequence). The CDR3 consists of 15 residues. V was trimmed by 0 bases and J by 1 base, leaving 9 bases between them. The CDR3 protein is CASSYSGQTQETQYF. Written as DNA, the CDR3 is TGTGCCAGCAGTTACTCCGGACAGACCCAAGAGACCCAGTACTTC.

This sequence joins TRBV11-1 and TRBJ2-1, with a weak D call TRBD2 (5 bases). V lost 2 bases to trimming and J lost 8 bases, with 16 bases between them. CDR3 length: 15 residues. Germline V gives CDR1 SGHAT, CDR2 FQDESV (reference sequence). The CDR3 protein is CASSLWVTPADEQFF. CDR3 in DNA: TGTGCCAGCAGCTTATGGGTGACCCCAGCGGATGAGCAGTTCTTC.